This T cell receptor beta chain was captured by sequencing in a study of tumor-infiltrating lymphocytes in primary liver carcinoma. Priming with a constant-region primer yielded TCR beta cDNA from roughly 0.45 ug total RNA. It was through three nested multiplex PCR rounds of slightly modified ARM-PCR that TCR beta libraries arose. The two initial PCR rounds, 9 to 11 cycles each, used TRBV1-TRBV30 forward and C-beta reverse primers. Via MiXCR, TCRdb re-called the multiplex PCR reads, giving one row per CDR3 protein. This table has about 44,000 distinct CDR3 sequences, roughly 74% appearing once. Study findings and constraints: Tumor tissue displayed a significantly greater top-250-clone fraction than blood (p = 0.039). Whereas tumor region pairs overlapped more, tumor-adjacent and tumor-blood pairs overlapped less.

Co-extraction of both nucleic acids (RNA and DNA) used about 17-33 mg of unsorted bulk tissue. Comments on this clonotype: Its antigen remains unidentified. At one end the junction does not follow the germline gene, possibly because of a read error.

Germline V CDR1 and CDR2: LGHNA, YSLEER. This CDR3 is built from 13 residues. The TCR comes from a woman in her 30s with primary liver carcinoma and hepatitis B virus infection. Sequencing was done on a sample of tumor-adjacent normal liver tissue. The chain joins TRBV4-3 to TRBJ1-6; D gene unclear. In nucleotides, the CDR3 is TGTGTCAGCAACCAAGCACGGTATTCACCCCTCCACTTT. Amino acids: CVSNQARYSPLHF.